These 31 T cell receptor beta chains originate from one sample sequenced in a study of T-cell reconstitution after alpha-beta-depleted transplantation in children. Unique molecular identifiers were built into the TCRbeta library. TCRdb passed the PCR reads through MiXCR, listing each CDR3 protein once. Of fewer than 120,000 distinct CDR3 sequences listed, 9% to 12% are singletons. Sample: PBMCs from the stem cell graft donor, taken from the stem cell graft. The origin of the receptors is a human donor who donated a stem cell graft to a child with acute lymphoblastic leukemia.

This clonotype was recorded many times. V and J are TRBV9 and TRBJ1-2; D is uncertain. The CDR3 totals 15 residues. The V end lost 0 bases, the J end lost 0 bases, and 9 bases lay between the germline ends. The germline V gene has CDR1 SGDLS and CDR2 YYNGEE. The CDR3: CASSVADGANYGYTF. Written as DNA, the CDR3 is TGTGCCAGCAGCGTAGCGGACGGAGCTAACTATGGCTACACCTTC.

This clonotype was recorded many times. The chain is built from TRBV7-2 and TRBJ2-7; D is unclear. The length of the CDR3 is 13 residues. Germline V gene lookup returns CDR1 SGHTA and CDR2 FQGNSA. V gave up 5 bases and J gave up 3 bases, with 11 bases separating them. This CDR3 is CASSATLGYEQYF. The CDR3 coding sequence is TGTGCCAGCAGCGCTACTTTAGGCTACGAGCAGTACTTC. Full variable domain (rest looked up from reference TRBV7-2 and TRBJ2-7): GAGVSQSPSNKVTEKGKDVELRCDPISGHTALYWYRQSLGQGLEFLIYFQGNSAPDKSGLPSDRFSAERTGGSVSTLTIQRTQQEDSAVYLCASSATLGYEQYFGPGTRLTVT.

This clonotype came up many times. The rearrangement links TRBV18 to TRBJ2-2, with a possible D match to TRBD2 (6 bases). Trimming left V 6 bases short and J 0 bases short, with 17 bases between. This CDR3 has 17 amino acids. The germline V gene encodes CDR1 KGHSH and CDR2 LQKENI. The DNA of the CDR3 is TGTGCCAGCTCGGGAGTCGGGGGTTTCGCGAACACCGGGGAGCTGTTTTTT. It is translated as CASSGVGGFANTGELFF.

This clonotype was recorded many times. This chain's CDR3 is CASSQERLARSYEQYF. For the CDR3, the DNA is TGCGCCAGCAGCCAAGAAAGGCTAGCACGGTCCTACGAGCAGTACTTC. The gene calls are TRBV4-3 and TRBJ2-7, with D perhaps matching TRBD2 (5 bases). Germline loops: CDR1 LGHNA, CDR2 YSLEER. CDR3 size: 16 residues. The V end was cut by 0 bases, the J end by 1 base, with 13 bases between.

This clonotype was seen ten or more times. V gene TRBV10-3 combines with J gene TRBJ1-2, with D unclear. The germline V gene has CDR1 ENHRY and CDR2 SYGVKD. The V and J ends lost 4 bases and 3 bases respectively, with 9 bases between them. This CDR3 spans 13 amino acids. The CDR3 bases are TGTGCCATCAGTGGAACGCCAGACTATGGCTACACCTTC. It is translated as CAISGTPDYGYTF.

This clonotype was detected only a few times. The chain couples TRBV30 to TRBJ2-7; D uncertain. There are 10 residues in the CDR3. V was cut by 5 bases and J by 5 bases, with 7 bases left in between. CDR1 and CDR2 from the germline V gene are GTSNPN and SVGIG (reference sequence). This CDR3 is CAWGTHEQYF. The CDR3 bases are TGTGCCTGGGGTACCCACGAGCAGTACTTC.

Points on this clonotype: This could be a read error, since a much larger clone is one nucleotide away. The V gene is TRBV5-1, the J gene TRBJ2-3; D is possibly TRBD1 (5 bases). V dropped 2 bases and J dropped 1 base, with 11 bases sitting between them. The CDR3 spans 15 residues. The V gene's germline CDR1 is SGHRS and CDR2 YFSETQ. CDR3 region: CASSFPQTGTDTQYF. CDR3 DNA: TGCGCCAGCAGCTTCCCTCAGACAGGCACAGATACGCAGTATTTT.

This clonotype was detected ten times or more. The chain joins TRBV10-3 to TRBJ2-7, with a weak D call TRBD1 (6 bases). This CDR3 contains 14 residues. Deletions cut 6 bases from V and 5 bases from J, with 17 bases between. Germline V CDR1 and CDR2: ENHRY, SYGVKD. The CDR3 DNA is TGTGCCATCAGCCCGGGACACCCTACCCACGAGCAGTACTTC. This codes for CAISPGHPTHEQYF.

This clonotype was counted ten times or more. The chain recombines TRBV7-2 with TRBJ2-7; 10 bases map to TRBD1. Germline loops: CDR1 SGHTA, CDR2 FQGNSA. This CDR3 contains 16 residues. J lost 5 bases, V lost 0 bases, and 7 bases had no gene match. The CDR3 here is CASSLARGTGAHEQYF. The CDR3, as DNA: TGTGCCAGCAGCTTAGCGCGAGGGACAGGGGCTCACGAGCAGTACTTC. Variable domain in full (rest from reference TRBV7-2 and TRBJ2-7): GAGVSQSPSNKVTEKGKDVELRCDPISGHTALYWYRQSLGQGLEFLIYFQGNSAPDKSGLPSDRFSAERTGGSVSTLTIQRTQQEDSAVYLCASSLARGTGAHEQYFGPGTRLTVT.

This clonotype occurred a few times. This rearrangement joins TRBV5-5 to TRBJ1-1; D unresolved. The CDR3 has 13 amino acids. Trimming shortened V by 5 bases and J by 1 base, and 9 bases separated the two germline ends. From germline, CDR1 is SGHKS and CDR2 YYEKEE (reference sequence). CDR3 nucleotides: TGTGCCAGCAGACGGGAGCCGAACACTGAAGCTTTCTTT. As protein: CASRREPNTEAFF.

This clonotype was counted at least ten times. The chain links TRBV2 to TRBJ2-3; 9 bases agree with TRBD2. Per germline, CDR1 SNHLY and CDR2 FYNNEI. The CDR3 loop spans 17 amino acids. V shed 5 bases and J 3 bases; nucleotides not matched to a gene: 12. For the CDR3, the DNA is TGTGCCAGCAGTACCCCCTTTGGCGGGAGGGCGACAGATACGCAGTATTTT. Translation gives CASSTPFGGRATDTQYF.

This clonotype appeared many times. The DNA for the CDR3 is TGTGCCAGCAGGAGGGACAGTGTGAACACTGAAGCTTTCTTT. The encoded protein is CASRRDSVNTEAFF. The chain is built from TRBV7-2 and TRBJ1-1; 7 nucleotides align to TRBD1. This CDR3 comprises 14 residues. The trim removed 6 bases at V and 0 bases at J, leaving 4 bases unmatched. Looked up from germline, CDR1 is SGHTA and CDR2 is FQGNSA.

This chain links TRBV7-6 with TRBJ2-2, with 7 bases that match TRBD1. Germline CDR1 is SGHVS and CDR2 is FNYEAQ. The CDR3 is made up of 16 amino acids. V lost 5 bases, J lost 5 bases, and 11 bases stayed unmatched. The CDR3 is CASSGLRDRNTGELFF. The CDR3 DNA sequence: TGTGCCAGCAGCGGTCTGAGGGACAGAAATACCGGGGAGCTGTTTTTT.

The rearrangement links TRBV30 to TRBJ1-2; 9 bases map to TRBD1. This CDR3 contains 14 residues. Trimming at V came to 4 bases and at J to 5 bases, leaving 8 bases not matched to a gene. Germline V gives CDR1 GTSNPN, CDR2 SVGIG (reference sequence). For the CDR3, the DNA is TGTGCCTGGACCTTGGACAGGGGAACATATGGCTACACCTTC. Translating gives CAWTLDRGTYGYTF.

This clonotype occurred many times. J is TRBJ1-1 and V is TRBV12-3 or TRBV12-4, with D maybe TRBD1 (5 bases). Trimming took off 6 bases at V and 5 bases at J, with 16 bases between the two ends. This CDR3 spans 14 amino acids. The CDR3 sequence: CASRLLSGITEAFF. CDR3 DNA sequence: TGTGCCAGCAGGCTCCTCTCAGGGATTACTGAAGCTTTCTTT.

This clonotype showed up many times. The gene calls are TRBV20-1 and TRBJ2-1, with 8 bases lining up with TRBD2. Germline V gene sequence: CDR1 DFQATT, CDR2 SNEGSKA (reference sequence). CDR3 length equals 14 residues. CDR3 loop: CRWLASGLLNEQFF. CDR3 bases: TGCAGGTGGTTAGCTAGCGGGTTACTGAATGAGCAGTTCTTC.

Regarding this clonotype: At one end the junction does not follow the germline gene, possibly because of a read error. The chain is built from TRBV20-1 and TRBJ1-2; maybe TRBD1 (5 bases). Looked up from germline, CDR1 is DFQATT and CDR2 is SNEGSKA (reference sequence). This CDR3 is built from 17 residues. CDR3 protein: CCASVGDGSLVNYGYTF. The CDR3 DNA reads as TGCTGTGCTAGCGTCGGGGACGGGAGTTTGGTTAACTATGGCTACACCTTC.

This clonotype was picked up many times. The chain couples TRBV7-2 to TRBJ1-4; D is possibly TRBD1 (6 bases). Germline values: CDR1 SGHTA, CDR2 FQGNSA. The CDR3 has 15 amino acids. V lost 5 bases and J 7 bases, leaving 17 bases between the germline ends. Here the CDR3 reads CASSPLTGVFEKLFF. The CDR3 region has the DNA TGTGCCAGCAGCCCGTTGACAGGAGTTTTTGAAAAACTGTTTTTT.

This clonotype was detected ten times or more. The chain has TRBV5-1 and TRBJ2-3; D ambiguous. Trimming cost V 6 bases and J 1 base, with 9 bases left between them. The CDR3 covers 13 residues. Germline V lookup: CDR1 SGHRS, CDR2 YFSETQ. CDR3 nucleotides: TGCGCCAGCACGGAGTCTGGCACAGATACGCAGTATTTT. Translating gives CASTESGTDTQYF.

This clonotype was observed at least ten times. V and J are TRBV9 and TRBJ1-6; possibly TRBD1 for D (5 bases). The CDR3 has 15 amino acids. Per germline, CDR1 SGDLS and CDR2 YYNGEE. V was shortened by 1 base and J by 5 bases, with 10 bases between the two germline ends. Written as DNA, the CDR3 is TGTGCCAGCAGCGTATCAGGGAAGGATAATTCACCCCTCCACTTT. This encodes CASSVSGKDNSPLHF.

There are many counts of this clonotype. The chain couples TRBV12-3 or TRBV12-4 to TRBJ1-6; D is perhaps TRBD1 (5 bases). The ends were cut back, 6 bases at V and 6 bases at J, with 21 bases in the middle. CDR3 length: 17 residues. The chain's CDR3 is CASSPRVGVGGNSPLHF. CDR3 coding DNA: TGTGCCAGCAGCCCCCGGGTGGGCGTTGGGGGTAATTCACCCCTCCACTTT.

This clonotype was observed many times. The chain recombines TRBV12-3 or TRBV12-4 with TRBJ2-3; possible D gene TRBD2, 6 bases. CDR3 length equals 15 residues. Trimming cost V 6 bases and J 1 base, with 14 bases left between them. CDR3 sequence reads: CASRRRGGGTDTQYF. The CDR3 DNA reads TGTGCCAGCAGGAGGAGGGGTGGTGGCACAGATACGCAGTATTTT.

This clonotype was recorded at least ten times. The chain combines TRBV12-3 or TRBV12-4 with TRBJ2-4; TRBD1 matches at 8 bases. J was trimmed by 6 bases and V by 5 bases; bases with no gene match: 6. The CDR3 sequence is 14 residues long. Here the CDR3 DNA reads TGTGCCAGCAGTCTCAGGGGGCGCGGAAACATTCAGTACTTC. The encoded protein is CASSLRGRGNIQYF.

This clonotype was observed at least ten times. The V and J genes are TRBV7-2 and TRBJ1-2; a possible D gene is TRBD1 (5 bases). This CDR3 spans 14 amino acids. Deletions cut 5 bases from V and 8 bases from J, with 18 bases between. CDR1 and CDR2 from the germline V gene are SGHTA and FQGNSA. CDR3 in DNA: TGTGCCAGCAGCCTTCCCCCCGGGGGTCGGGGCTACACCTTC. Protein product: CASSLPPGGRGYTF.

This clonotype came up many times. The chain couples TRBV29-1 to TRBJ2-4; 10 bases match TRBD1. Germline V gives CDR1 SQVTM, CDR2 ANQGSEA. This CDR3 is built from 11 residues. The V segment lost 7 bases and the J segment 9 bases; nucleotides outside the gene matches: 3. CDR3 DNA: TGCAGCGCGGGGACAGGGGCCATTCAGTACTTC. It yields the protein CSAGTGAIQYF.

This clonotype came up many times. The chain couples TRBV2 to TRBJ2-7, with 10 positions matching TRBD2. Looked up from germline, CDR1 is SNHLY and CDR2 is FYNNEI. The junction had 5 bases not matched to a gene; V was cut back by 6 bases and J by 0 bases. This CDR3 is 15 amino acids long. The CDR3 spells CASSLGTSVSYEQYF. CDR3 DNA sequence: TGTGCCAGCAGCCTCGGGACTAGCGTCTCCTACGAGCAGTACTTC.

This clonotype has at least ten counts. V usage is TRBV10-1 and J usage is TRBJ2-3; 9 nucleotides agree with TRBD2. The CDR3 runs 14 residues. Trimming took 3 bases from V and 4 from J; bases not matched to a gene: 2. Germline loops: CDR1 WNHNN, CDR2 SYGVQD (reference sequence). CDR3 protein: CASSDSGGPDTQYF. The CDR3 DNA reads TGCGCCAGCAGTGACAGCGGGGGGCCAGATACGCAGTATTTT.

There are a few counts of this clonotype. The genes are TRBV28 and TRBJ1-5; D is undetermined. Germline assignment: CDR1 MDHEN and CDR2 SYDVKM. The V and J ends lost 1 base and 2 bases respectively, with 12 bases between them. The CDR3 has 16 residues. CDR3 sequence (DNA): TGTGCCAGCAGTTTATCGGCAGGATGGGGCAATCAGCCCCAGCATTTT. It yields the protein CASSLSAGWGNQPQHF.

This sequence joins TRBV27 and TRBJ2-3, with D perhaps matching TRBD1 or TRBD2 (7 bases each). Trimming took 6 bases from V and 8 from J, leaving 18 bases between them. The germline CDR1 and CDR2 sequences are MNHEY and SMNVEV (reference sequence). This CDR3 spans 14 amino acids. This CDR3 is CASRGRTGEGTQYF. CDR3 in DNA: TGTGCCAGCAGGGGTCGCACAGGGGAGGGTACGCAGTATTTT.

In regard to this clonotype: A much larger clone differs by one base, so this may be a read error. J is TRBJ2-2 and V is TRBV12-3 or TRBV12-4; D is unresolved. The length of the CDR3 is 12 residues. V lost 6 bases to trimming and J lost 8 bases, with 10 bases between them. The DNA of the CDR3 is TGTGCCAGCAGGGCCTGTGGGGGGGAGCTGTTTTTT. Translated, it gives CASRACGGELFF.

This clonotype came up a few times. The chain is built from TRBV11-2 and TRBJ2-3; perhaps TRBD2 as D (6 bases). Germline V CDR1 and CDR2: SGHAT, FQNNGV. Trimming took off 0 bases at V and 1 base at J, with 8 bases between the two ends. The CDR3 length is 15 residues. The CDR3 is CASSLESSGTDTQYF. The DNA of the CDR3 is TGTGCCAGCAGCTTAGAGTCTAGCGGCACAGATACGCAGTATTTT.